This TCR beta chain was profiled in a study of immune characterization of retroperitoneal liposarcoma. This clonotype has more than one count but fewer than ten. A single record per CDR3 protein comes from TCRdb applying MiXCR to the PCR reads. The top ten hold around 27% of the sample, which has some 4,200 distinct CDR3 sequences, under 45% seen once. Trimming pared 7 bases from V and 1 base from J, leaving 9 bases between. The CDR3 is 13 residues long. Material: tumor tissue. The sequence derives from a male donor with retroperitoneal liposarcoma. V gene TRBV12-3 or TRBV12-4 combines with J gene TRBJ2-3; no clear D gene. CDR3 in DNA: TGTGCCAGCACCCACTTCCGCACAGATACGCAGTATTTT. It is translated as CASTHFRTDTQYF.